This entry concerns a single TCR beta chain. Its antigen is currently unknown. Expressed TCRB transcripts were sequenced, since all the RNA that had been isolated was reverse transcribed. Clones were read by immunoSEQ multiplex PCR, and TCRdb kept only the in-frame ones, dropping some. The table includes about 190,000 clones, approximately 7.8% detected once. This entry comes from a study of beta chain features in type 1 diabetes. General observations from the study: Shorter TCRB CDR3s, moderately but significantly so, were found in Type 1 diabetes patients in all four CD4+ subsets. Naive, central memory and Treg TCRB repertoires appeared more alike in patients than in healthy donors.

The collection from each donor was one heparinised blood draw averaging approximately 110 mL. Sequencing input: central memory CD4+ T cells from blood. This TCR was recovered from a middle-aged woman with type 1 diabetes.

The CDR3 sequence: CASSQETDSYGYTF. The DNA of the CDR3 is TGTGCCAGCAGCCAAGAAACCGACAGCTATGGCTACACCTTC. The chain couples TRBV4-2 to TRBJ1-2; possibly TRBD1 for D (5 bases). The V gene lost 0 bases and the J gene lost 4 bases, with 9 bases spanning the gap. The CDR3 contains 14 residues. CDR1 and CDR2 from the germline V gene are LGHNA and YNFKEQ.